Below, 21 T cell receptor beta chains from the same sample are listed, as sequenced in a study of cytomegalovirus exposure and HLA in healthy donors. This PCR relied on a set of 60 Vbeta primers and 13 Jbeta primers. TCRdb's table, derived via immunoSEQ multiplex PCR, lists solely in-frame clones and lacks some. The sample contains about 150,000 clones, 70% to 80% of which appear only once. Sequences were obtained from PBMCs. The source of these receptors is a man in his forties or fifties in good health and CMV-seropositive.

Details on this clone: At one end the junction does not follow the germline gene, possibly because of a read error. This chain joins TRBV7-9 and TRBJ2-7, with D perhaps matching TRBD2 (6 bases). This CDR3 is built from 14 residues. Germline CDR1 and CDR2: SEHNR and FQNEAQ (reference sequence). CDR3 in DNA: TGTTCCAGCAGCTCAACCAGGGACTTCTACGAGCAGTACTTC. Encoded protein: CSSSSTRDFYEQYF.

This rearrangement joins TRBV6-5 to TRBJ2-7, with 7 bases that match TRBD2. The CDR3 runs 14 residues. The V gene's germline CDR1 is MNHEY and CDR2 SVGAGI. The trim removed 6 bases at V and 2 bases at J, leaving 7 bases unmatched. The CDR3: CASSPTSVTYEQYF. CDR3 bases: TGTGCCAGCAGCCCTACTAGCGTAACCTACGAGCAGTACTTC.

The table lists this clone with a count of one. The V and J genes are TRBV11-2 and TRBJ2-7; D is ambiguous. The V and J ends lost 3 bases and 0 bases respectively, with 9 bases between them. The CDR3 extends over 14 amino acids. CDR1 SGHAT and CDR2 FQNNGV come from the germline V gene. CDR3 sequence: CASSFAANSYEQYF. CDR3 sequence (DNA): TGTGCCAGCAGCTTTGCGGCCAACTCCTACGAGCAGTACTTC.

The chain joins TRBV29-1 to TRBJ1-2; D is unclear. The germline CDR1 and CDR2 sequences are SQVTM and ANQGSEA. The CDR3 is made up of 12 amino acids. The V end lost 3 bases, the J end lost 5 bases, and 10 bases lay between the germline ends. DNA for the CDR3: TGCAGCGTTGATTTGGGAGGTTATGGCTACACCTTC. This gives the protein CSVDLGGYGYTF.

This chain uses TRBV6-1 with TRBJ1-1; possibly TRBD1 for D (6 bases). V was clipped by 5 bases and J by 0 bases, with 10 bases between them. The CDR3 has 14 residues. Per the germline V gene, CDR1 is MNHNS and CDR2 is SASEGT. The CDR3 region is CASSSDSLNTEAFF. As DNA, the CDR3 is TGTGCCAGCAGTTCGGACAGCCTGAACACTGAAGCTTTCTTT.

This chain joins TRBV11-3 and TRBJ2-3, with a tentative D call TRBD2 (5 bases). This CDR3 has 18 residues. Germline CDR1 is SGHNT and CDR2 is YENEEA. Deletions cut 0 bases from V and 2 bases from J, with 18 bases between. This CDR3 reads CASSLDVVGAGHTDTQYF. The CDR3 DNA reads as TGTGCCAGCAGCTTAGACGTGGTGGGTGCGGGCCACACAGATACGCAGTATTTT.

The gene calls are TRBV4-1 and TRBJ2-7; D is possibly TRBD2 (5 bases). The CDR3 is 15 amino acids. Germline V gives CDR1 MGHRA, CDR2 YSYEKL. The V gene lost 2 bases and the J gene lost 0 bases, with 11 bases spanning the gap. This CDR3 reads CASSQRTQSSYEQYF. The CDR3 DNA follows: TGCGCCAGCAGCCAACGGACTCAGAGCTCCTACGAGCAGTACTTC.

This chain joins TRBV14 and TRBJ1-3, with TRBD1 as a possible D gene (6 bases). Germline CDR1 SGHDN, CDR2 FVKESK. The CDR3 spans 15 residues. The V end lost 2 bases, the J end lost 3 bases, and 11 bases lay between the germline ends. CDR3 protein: CASSQTQGFGNTIYF. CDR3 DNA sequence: TGTGCCAGCAGCCAAACACAGGGATTTGGAAACACCATATATTTT.

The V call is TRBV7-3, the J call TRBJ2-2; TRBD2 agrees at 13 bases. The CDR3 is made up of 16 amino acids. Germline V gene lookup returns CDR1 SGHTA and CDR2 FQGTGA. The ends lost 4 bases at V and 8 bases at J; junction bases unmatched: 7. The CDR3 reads CASSSGLAGATGELFF. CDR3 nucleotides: TGTGCCAGCAGCTCCGGACTAGCGGGAGCTACAGGGGAGCTGTTTTTT. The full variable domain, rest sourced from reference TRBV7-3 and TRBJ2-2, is GAGVSQTPSNKVTEKGKYVELRCDPISGHTALYWYRQSLGQGPEFLIYFQGTGAADDSGLPNDRFFAVRPEGSVSTLKIQRTERGDSAVYLCASSSGLAGATGELFFGEGSRLTVL.

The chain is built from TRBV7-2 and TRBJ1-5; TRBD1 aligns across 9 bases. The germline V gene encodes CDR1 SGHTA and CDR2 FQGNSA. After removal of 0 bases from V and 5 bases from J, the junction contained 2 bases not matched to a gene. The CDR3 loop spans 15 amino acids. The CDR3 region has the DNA TGTGCCAGCAGCTTAGCAACAGGGGGCTATCAGCCCCAGCATTTT. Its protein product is CASSLATGGYQPQHF.

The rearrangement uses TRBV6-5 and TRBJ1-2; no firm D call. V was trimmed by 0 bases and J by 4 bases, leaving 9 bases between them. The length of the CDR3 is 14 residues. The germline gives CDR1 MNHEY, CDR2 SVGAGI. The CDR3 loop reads CASSYSRSVYGYTF. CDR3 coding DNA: TGTGCCAGCAGTTACTCGAGATCGGTCTATGGCTACACCTTC.

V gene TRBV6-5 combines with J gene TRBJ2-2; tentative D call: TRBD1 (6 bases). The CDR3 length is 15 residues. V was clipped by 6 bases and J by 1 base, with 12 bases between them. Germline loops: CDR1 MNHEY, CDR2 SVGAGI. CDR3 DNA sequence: TGTGCCAGCAGACACAGGGTACTGAACACCGGGGAGCTGTTTTTT. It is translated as CASRHRVLNTGELFF.

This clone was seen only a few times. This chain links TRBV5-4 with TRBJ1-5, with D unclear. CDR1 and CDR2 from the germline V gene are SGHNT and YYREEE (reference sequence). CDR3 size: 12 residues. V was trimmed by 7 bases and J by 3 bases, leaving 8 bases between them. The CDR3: CASQINNQPQHF. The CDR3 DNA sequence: TGTGCCAGCCAGATTAACAATCAGCCCCAGCATTTT.

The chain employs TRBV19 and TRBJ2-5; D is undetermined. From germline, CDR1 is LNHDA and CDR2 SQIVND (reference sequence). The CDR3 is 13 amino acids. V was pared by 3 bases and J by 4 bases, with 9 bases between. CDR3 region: CASSISHGETQYF. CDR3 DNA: TGTGCCAGTAGTATTTCTCACGGAGAGACCCAGTACTTC. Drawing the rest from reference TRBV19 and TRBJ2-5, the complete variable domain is DGGITQSPKYLFRKEGQNVTLSCEQNLNHDAMYWYRQDPGQGLRLIYYSQIVNDFQKGDIAEGYSVSREKKESFPLTVTSAQKNPTAFYLCASSISHGETQYFGPGTRLLVL.

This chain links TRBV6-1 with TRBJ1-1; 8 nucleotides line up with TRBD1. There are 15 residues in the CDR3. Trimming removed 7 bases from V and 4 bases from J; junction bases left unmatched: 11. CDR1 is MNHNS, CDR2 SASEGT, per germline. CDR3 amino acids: CASIERGTGGTEAFF. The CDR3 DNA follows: TGTGCCAGCATCGAACGAGGGACAGGCGGCACTGAAGCTTTCTTT.

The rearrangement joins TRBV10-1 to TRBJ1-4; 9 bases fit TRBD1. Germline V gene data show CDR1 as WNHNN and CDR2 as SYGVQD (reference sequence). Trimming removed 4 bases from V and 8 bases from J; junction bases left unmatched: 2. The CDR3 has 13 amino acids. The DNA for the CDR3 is TGCGCCAGCAGTGGGACAGGGGAAGAAAAACTGTTTTTT. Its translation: CASSGTGEEKLFF.

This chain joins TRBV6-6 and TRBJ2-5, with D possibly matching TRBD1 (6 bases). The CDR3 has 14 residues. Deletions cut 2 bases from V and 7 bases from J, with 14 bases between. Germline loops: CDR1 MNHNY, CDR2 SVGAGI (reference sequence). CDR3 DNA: TGTGCCAGCAGTTACCGTGGACAGTCAGGGACCCAGTACTTC. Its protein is CASSYRGQSGTQYF.

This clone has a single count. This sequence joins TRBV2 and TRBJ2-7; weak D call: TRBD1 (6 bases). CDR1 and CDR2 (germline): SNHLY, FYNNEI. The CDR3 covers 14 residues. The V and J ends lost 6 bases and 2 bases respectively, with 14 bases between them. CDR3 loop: CASRRSGATYEQYF. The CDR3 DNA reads TGTGCCAGCAGGAGATCAGGGGCTACCTACGAGCAGTACTTC.

CDR3 sequence reads: CASSPLRTSGSGRPYEQYF. The CDR3 nucleotides are TGTGCCAGTAGTCCGTTAAGAACTAGCGGGAGCGGGAGACCTTACGAGCAGTACTTC. V usage is TRBV19 and J usage is TRBJ2-7; 11 bases fit TRBD2. V was clipped by 5 bases and J by 4 bases; unmatched bases: 19. This CDR3 is built from 19 residues. Germline lookup yields CDR1 LNHDA and CDR2 SQIVND (reference sequence).

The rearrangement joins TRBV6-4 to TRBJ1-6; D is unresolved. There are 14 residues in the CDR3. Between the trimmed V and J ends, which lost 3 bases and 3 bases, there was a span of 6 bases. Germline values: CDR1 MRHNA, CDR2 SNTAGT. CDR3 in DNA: TGTGCCAGCAGTGAAGAACTCTATAATTCACCCCTCCACTTT. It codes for CASSEELYNSPLHF.

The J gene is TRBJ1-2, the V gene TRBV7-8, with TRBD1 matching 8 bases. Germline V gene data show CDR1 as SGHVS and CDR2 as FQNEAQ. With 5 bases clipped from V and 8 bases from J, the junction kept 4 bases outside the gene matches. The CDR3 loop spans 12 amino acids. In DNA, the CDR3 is TGTGCCAGCAGCACCGGACAGGGAGGCTACACCTTC. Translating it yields CASSTGQGGYTF.